One sample yielded the 19 T cell receptor beta chains listed below, sequenced in a study of blood T cell repertoires in COVID-19. Generated by immunoSEQ multiplex PCR, the TCRdb table keeps only in-frame clones and is missing some. The repertoire has about 60,000 clones, about three quarters of them found once; the top ten carry roughly a fifth. Material for sequencing was peripheral blood. The receptors were gathered from a man aged 50 or older with active or convalescent COVID-19.

The rearrangement joins TRBV5-1 to TRBJ1-2; 9 bases line up with TRBD1. V lost 3 bases to trimming and J lost 7 bases; unmatched junction nucleotides: 10. The CDR3 consists of 15 residues. Germline values: CDR1 SGHRS, CDR2 YFSETQ. The CDR3 spells CASSYPQGAEVGYTF. CDR3 DNA sequence: TGCGCCAGCAGCTACCCACAGGGGGCAGAGGTTGGCTACACCTTC.

This clone showed up just a few times. The genes are TRBV2 and TRBJ2-2; TRBD1 is a possible D gene (6 bases). The V end lost 4 bases, the J end lost 2 bases, and 14 bases lay between the germline ends. Germline V gene lookup returns CDR1 SNHLY and CDR2 FYNNEI. This CDR3 contains 16 residues. CDR3 residues: CASSVGRTENTGELFF. In nucleotides, the CDR3 is TGTGCCAGCAGTGTTGGTAGGACAGAAAACACCGGGGAGCTGTTTTTT.

The chain couples TRBV5-4 to TRBJ2-7; 9 bases map to TRBD2. The junction had 5 bases not matched to a gene; V was cut back by 4 bases and J by 0 bases. Germline V CDR1 and CDR2: SGHNT, YYREEE (reference sequence). The CDR3 loop spans 15 amino acids. CDR3 amino acids: CASSNLAGSSYEQYF. CDR3 sequence (DNA): TGTGCCAGCAGCAACCTAGCGGGGAGCTCCTACGAGCAGTACTTC.

The chain carries TRBV7-2 and TRBJ1-5; 7 bases are a match to TRBD1. The CDR3 is 13 residues long. The V segment lost 5 bases and the J segment 4 bases; nucleotides outside the gene matches: 2. Germline V gene data show CDR1 as SGHTA and CDR2 as FQGNSA. The CDR3 nucleotides are TGTGCCAGCAGCGTGGGACAGAATCAGCCCCAGCATTTT. This gives the protein CASSVGQNQPQHF.

The chain links TRBV6-1 to TRBJ2-7, with D unresolved. CDR1 and CDR2 from the germline V gene are MNHNS and SASEGT. Trimming took off 2 bases at V and 3 bases at J, with 5 bases between the two ends. The CDR3 sequence is 12 residues long. CDR3 amino acids: CASSEPLYEQYF. In DNA, the CDR3 is TGTGCCAGCAGTGAACCTCTCTACGAGCAGTACTTC.

The CDR3 DNA reads TGTGCCAGCAGCCACGACCTAGCGGGGGGGCCTAATGAGCAGTTCTTC. Amino acid sequence: CASSHDLAGGPNEQFF. The rearrangement joins TRBV3-1 (or the pseudogene TRBV3-2) to TRBJ2-1, with 12 bases identical to TRBD2. The CDR3 consists of 16 residues. J gave up 7 bases and V 3 bases, and 7 bases lay outside the gene matches. The germline CDR1 and CDR2 sequences are LGHDT and YNNKEL (reference sequence).

V usage is TRBV14 and J usage is TRBJ1-1; D remains ambiguous. V was shortened by 4 bases and J by 5 bases, with 11 bases between the two germline ends. From germline, CDR1 is SGHDN and CDR2 FVKESK. The CDR3 runs 13 residues. CDR3 loop: CASSRTGITEAFF. CDR3 DNA sequence: TGTGCCAGCAGCCGGACTGGGATTACTGAAGCTTTCTTT.

This clone appeared once. For the CDR3, the DNA is TGTGCCAGTAGGACCCAGACTACATCCCTTAATTCACCCCTCCACTTT. Its protein is CASRTQTTSLNSPLHF. The chain has TRBV19 and TRBJ1-6; unclear D gene. Deletions cut 6 bases from V and 6 bases from J, with 18 bases between. The CDR3 contains 16 residues. Germline V gene data show CDR1 as LNHDA and CDR2 as SQIVND (reference sequence).

This chain joins TRBV5-1 and TRBJ1-2, with D tentatively TRBD1 (6 bases). Deletions cut 3 bases from V and 6 bases from J, with 6 bases between. The CDR3 has 11 residues. CDR1 is SGHRS, CDR2 YFSETQ, per germline. In nucleotides, the CDR3 is TGCGCCAGCAGCTCAGGGGATGGCTACACCTTC. This translates into CASSSGDGYTF.

V and J are TRBV27 and TRBJ2-1; TRBD2 matches 11 bases. The germline V gene encodes CDR1 MNHEY and CDR2 SMNVEV (reference sequence). J was trimmed by 4 bases and V by 5 bases; bases with no gene match: 4. The CDR3 spans 15 residues. The CDR3 protein is CASSPRLAGYNEQFF. DNA for the CDR3: TGTGCCAGCAGTCCCCGACTAGCGGGGTACAATGAGCAGTTCTTC.

This chain joins TRBV30 and TRBJ1-3; D is uncertain. Germline assignment: CDR1 GTSNPN and CDR2 SVGIG (reference sequence). Trimming took off 0 bases at V and 0 bases at J, with 9 bases between the two ends. The CDR3 covers 15 residues. The CDR3, as DNA: TGTGCCTGGAGTGTAATGGGGAGCTCTGGAAACACCATATATTTT. Its protein is CAWSVMGSSGNTIYF.

The genes are TRBV6-1 and TRBJ1-4, with no clear D. The V end lost 2 bases, the J end lost 10 bases, and 11 bases lay between the germline ends. In germline, CDR1 is MNHNS, CDR2 SASEGT. There are 13 residues in the CDR3. CDR3 DNA: TGTGCCAGCAGTGAAACAGATATAGGAAAACTGTTTTTT. It is translated as CASSETDIGKLFF.

This chain joins TRBV6-1 and TRBJ2-3; TRBD1 aligns across 7 bases. The germline V gene has CDR1 MNHNS and CDR2 SASEGT. J gave up 2 bases and V 2 bases, and 4 bases lay outside the gene matches. The CDR3 runs 15 residues. The CDR3 region is CASSEQGESTDTQYF. The CDR3 region has the DNA TGTGCCAGCAGTGAACAGGGGGAATCCACAGATACGCAGTATTTT.

V usage is TRBV7-6 and J usage is TRBJ2-3; 11 bases line up with TRBD2. Germline V gene lookup returns CDR1 SGHVS and CDR2 FNYEAQ. The CDR3 sequence is 15 residues long. V was pared by 5 bases and J by 1 base, with 2 bases of the junction left unmatched. The CDR3, as DNA: TGTGCCAGCAGCCAACTAGCGGGGGGCACAGATACGCAGTATTTT. Protein sequence: CASSQLAGGTDTQYF.

The chain's CDR3 is CASSPSGQTTGELFF. The DNA of the CDR3 is TGTGCCAGCAGCCCGTCGGGTCAGACTACCGGGGAGCTGTTTTTT. The chain carries TRBV7-3 and TRBJ2-2; D unclear. The CDR3 covers 15 residues. Germline V gives CDR1 SGHTA, CDR2 FQGTGA. The V and J ends lost 5 bases and 5 bases respectively, with 15 bases between them.

This clone was observed a single time. The V call is TRBV19, the J call TRBJ2-1; maybe TRBD2 (6 bases). Trimming left V 1 base short and J 7 bases short, with 17 bases between. In germline, CDR1 is LNHDA, CDR2 SQIVND (reference sequence). The CDR3 has 16 amino acids. The CDR3: CASSIGDARGTNEQFF. The CDR3 nucleotides are TGTGCCAGTAGTATAGGGGACGCCCGGGGGACGAATGAGCAGTTCTTC.

This chain links TRBV27 with TRBJ1-4; perhaps TRBD1 as D (6 bases). Germline CDR1 MNHEY, CDR2 SMNVEV (reference sequence). The CDR3 loop spans 14 amino acids. The V gene lost 6 bases and the J gene lost 10 bases, with 18 bases spanning the gap. The CDR3, as DNA: TGTGCCAGCAGCCGTGCCGGGACATTAGGAAAACTGTTTTTT. Translation gives CASSRAGTLGKLFF. Full variable domain (missing parts from reference TRBV27 and TRBJ1-4): EAQVTQNPRYLITVTGKKLTVTCSQNMNHEYMSWYRQDPGLGLRQIYYSMNVEVTDKGDVPEGYKVSRKEKRNFPLILESPSPNQTSLYFCASSRAGTLGKLFFGSGTQLSVL.

This rearrangement joins TRBV6-5 to TRBJ2-2, with unresolved D. V lost 4 bases and J lost 0, with 9 bases in between. Germline lookup yields CDR1 MNHEY and CDR2 SVGAGI. This CDR3 spans 15 amino acids. The CDR3 region is CASSSWASNTGELFF. CDR3 in DNA: TGTGCCAGCAGTTCATGGGCATCGAACACCGGGGAGCTGTTTTTT.

The CDR3 DNA follows: TGTGCCAGCAGGTTACAGTTGGACACTGAAGCTTTCTTT. Residues: CASRLQLDTEAFF. The chain has TRBV12-3 or TRBV12-4 and TRBJ1-1; D is undetermined. Trimming left V 6 bases short and J 3 bases short, with 11 bases between. The CDR3 is 13 residues long.